These T cell receptor beta chains were read from a single sample in a study of blood T cell repertoires in COVID-19. Profiling relied on immunoSEQ multiplex PCR, and the TCRdb table lists in-frame clones only, not all of them. The repertoire holds about 45,000 clones, 65% to 85% seen once, with over 7% in the top ten. Sequencing was carried out using peripheral blood. Receptors were obtained from a man older than 75 in a cohort sampled during active COVID-19. Each CDR3 is given with its conserved first and last residue. D genes are given only for firm matches. Clone size is stated in some rows and not others, as once, few, many or a class when expanded.

CDR3aa,CDR3nt,v_gene,d_gene,abundance,j_gene
CASSGLAGVDTQYF,TGTGCCAGCAGTGGACTAGCGGGAGTGGATACGCAGTATTTT,TRBV28,TRBD2,once,TRBJ2-3
CASSGEVTGELFF,TGTGCCAGCAGTGGTGAGGTGACCGGGGAGCTGTTTTTT,TRBV2,-,medium-sized,TRBJ2-2
CASSEDEQYF,TGTGCCAGTAGCGAAGACGAGCAGTACTTC,TRBV28,-,-,TRBJ2-7
CASSSLKGTGGAGYTF,TGTGCCAGCAGCTCCCTTAAGGGGACAGGGGGCGCAGGCTACACCTTC,TRBV13,TRBD1,-,TRBJ1-2
CASTETGDPQYF,TGTGCCAGCACCGAAACAGGGGATCCGCAGTATTTT,TRBV6-5,TRBD1,-,TRBJ2-3
CASSPEVTEAFF,TGTGCCAGCAGCCCAGAGGTAACTGAAGCTTTCTTT,TRBV7-9,-,-,TRBJ1-1
CASRTPGRGAAKNIQYF,TGTGCCAGCAGAACACCCGGCAGGGGGGCCGCCAAAAACATTCAGTACTTC,TRBV11-2,-,-,TRBJ2-4
CASKEFRQSQTSRGYTF,TGTGCCAGCAAGGAGTTTCGACAGAGTCAAACTTCGAGGGGCTACACCTTC,TRBV2,-,-,TRBJ1-2
CASSLSGAGNTIYF,TGTGCCAGCAGCTTAAGCGGGGCTGGAAACACCATATATTTT,TRBV5-6,-,-,TRBJ1-3
CASSSPGLSYGYTF,TGTGCCAGCAGCTCCCCAGGGTTAAGCTATGGCTACACCTTC,TRBV6-5,-,-,TRBJ1-2
CASRGAGQPQHF,TGTGCCAGCAGGGGGGCTGGGCAGCCCCAGCATTTT,TRBV7-2,-,-,TRBJ1-5
CASVQSYEQYF,TGTGCCAGCGTCCAGTCCTACGAGCAGTACTTC,TRBV2,-,-,TRBJ2-7
CASSTRQGGNTEAFF,TGTGCCAGCAGCACCCGACAGGGAGGGAACACTGAAGCTTTCTTT,TRBV5-6,TRBD1,-,TRBJ1-1
CASSLAGELSYEQYF,TGTGCCAGCAGTCTAGCGGGGGAACTTAGCTACGAGCAGTACTTC,TRBV28,TRBD2,-,TRBJ2-7
CASSPPRGGRNTEAFF,TGTGCCAGCAGTCCCCCCCGGGGAGGAAGGAACACTGAAGCTTTCTTT,TRBV28,-,-,TRBJ1-1
CASSSQTGDYGYTF,TGTGCCAGCAGCTCCCAGACAGGGGACTATGGCTACACCTTC,TRBV9,TRBD1,few,TRBJ1-2
CASSTQGIGEAFF,TGCGCCAGCAGCACACAGGGTATAGGTGAAGCTTTCTTT,TRBV5-1,-,once,TRBJ1-1
CATSREQGAPGTGNTIYF,TGTGCCACCAGCAGAGAACAGGGGGCCCCGGGTACAGGAAACACCATATATTTT,TRBV15,TRBD1,few,TRBJ1-3
CASSLLTTGGEHEQFF,TGTGCCAGCAGTTTATTGACGACAGGGGGCGAGCATGAGCAGTTCTTC,TRBV28,TRBD1,-,TRBJ2-1
CASSLGTGRREKLFF,TGTGCCAGCAGTTTAGGCACAGGGCGGAGGGAAAAACTGTTTTTT,TRBV28,-,-,TRBJ1-4
CASSLDETGGPEQYF,TGTGCCAGCAGCTTAGATGAGACAGGGGGTCCCGAGCAGTACTTC,TRBV7-6,TRBD1,-,TRBJ2-7
CATSLAGAAYEQYF,TGTGCCACTTCCTTAGCGGGAGCAGCCTACGAGCAGTACTTC,TRBV6-5,TRBD2,-,TRBJ2-7
CASFDTNYSPLHF,TGTGCCAGCTTCGACACGAATTATTCACCCCTCCACTTT,TRBV6-5,-,-,TRBJ1-6
CASSPNRDSYEQYF,TGTGCCAGCAGCCCAAACAGGGACTCCTACGAGCAGTACTTC,TRBV7-9,-,-,TRBJ2-7
CASIRRGVSTDTQYF,TGTGCCAGCATACGACGGGGGGTTAGCACAGATACGCAGTATTTT,TRBV27,TRBD2,-,TRBJ2-3
CASSSGTSRNPNEQFF,TGCGCCAGCAGTTCCGGGACTAGCAGAAATCCCAATGAGCAGTTCTTC,TRBV10-2,TRBD2,-,TRBJ2-1
CASRTGGHSNQPQHF,TGTGCCAGCCGAACGGGGGGCCATAGCAATCAGCCCCAGCATTTT,TRBV28,-,few,TRBJ1-5
CASSLVEGSREKLFF,TGTGCCAGCAGCTTAGTAGAGGGTAGTCGTGAAAAACTGTTTTTT,TRBV7-8,-,-,TRBJ1-4
CASRPRTGYLSEQFF,TGTGCCAGCAGGCCTAGGACAGGCTACTTAAGTGAGCAGTTCTTC,TRBV28,TRBD1,-,TRBJ2-1
CASSLERTSTDTQYF,TGTGCCAGCAGCTTAGAGCGGACTAGCACAGATACGCAGTATTTT,TRBV7-9,-,-,TRBJ2-3
CASSYSRQGTQPQHF,TGTGCCAGCAGTTACTCGAGGCAGGGGACTCAGCCCCAGCATTTT,TRBV6-6,-,few,TRBJ1-5
CASSPRGGRNTGELFF,TGTGCCAGTAGTCCCCGTGGGGGGAGAAACACCGGGGAGCTGTTTTTT,TRBV19,-,once,TRBJ2-2
CASSFGFDQPQHF,TGTGCCAGCAGCTTCGGGTTCGATCAGCCCCAGCATTTT,TRBV7-9,-,-,TRBJ1-5
CASSLRGTERTQNEKLFF,TGTGCCAGCAGCTTAAGGGGGACAGAGCGCACCCAAAATGAAAAACTGTTTTTT,TRBV7-9,TRBD1,-,TRBJ1-4
CASSVGQEPNTEAFF,TGCGCCAGCAGCGTGGGACAGGAACCGAACACTGAAGCTTTCTTT,TRBV5-1,TRBD1,few,TRBJ1-1
CASSQTSNNQPQHF,TGTGCCAGCAGTCAAACAAGTAATAATCAGCCCCAGCATTTT,TRBV28,-,-,TRBJ1-5
CASSIERQGWGQPQHF,TGTGCCAGTAGTATAGAGCGACAGGGTTGGGGTCAGCCCCAGCATTTT,TRBV19,TRBD1,-,TRBJ1-5
CASSGPGQDTSRAFF,TGTGCCAGCAGCGGTCCGGGACAGGACACCAGCAGGGCTTTCTTT,TRBV11-2,TRBD1,few,TRBJ1-1
CASSPRAGGHTGELFF,TGTGCCAGCTCACCACGGGCAGGGGGCCACACCGGGGAGCTGTTTTTT,TRBV18,TRBD1,once,TRBJ2-2
CASSGSGSSGNTIYF,TGTGCCAGTAGTGGATCAGGATCCTCTGGAAACACCATATATTTT,TRBV19,-,-,TRBJ1-3
CASSSLGTGSYEQYF,TGTGCCAGCAGTTCCCTCGGGACAGGCTCCTACGAGCAGTACTTC,TRBV6-5,TRBD1,once,TRBJ2-7
CASSPGAGGFGETQYF,TGCGCCAGCAGCCCGGGTGCAGGGGGCTTTGGAGAGACCCAGTACTTC,TRBV5-1,TRBD1,-,TRBJ2-5
CASDPRGAYNTGELFF,TGTGCCAGTGATCCCAGGGGGGCGTATAACACCGGGGAGCTGTTTTTT,TRBV6-6,-,-,TRBJ2-2
CASSEFYSLVTNEKLFF,TGTGCCAGCAGTGAATTTTACAGTCTTGTAACTAATGAAAAACTGTTTTTT,TRBV2,-,-,TRBJ1-4
CASSLARGNGETQYF,TGCGCCAGCAGCTTGGCGCGGGGAAACGGGGAGACCCAGTACTTC,TRBV5-1,-,-,TRBJ2-5
CASSSAAQGHQETQYF,TGTGCCAGCAGCTCGGCAGCACAGGGGCACCAAGAGACCCAGTACTTC,TRBV28,TRBD1,-,TRBJ2-5
CASSQGALIYTF,TGTGCCAGCAGCCAAGGGGCGCTTATCTACACCTTC,TRBV3-1/TRBV3-2,-,-,TRBJ1-2
CASSGGTSGELFF,TGCGCCAGCAGCGGCGGGACTAGCGGGGAGCTGTTTTTT,TRBV5-1,TRBD2,-,TRBJ2-2
CASSITGGYGYTF,TGTGCCAGCAGTATCACAGGTGGCTATGGCTACACCTTC,TRBV27,-,-,TRBJ1-2
CASSPPEGTRLSYNEQFF,TGTGCCAGCAGTCCGCCAGAGGGCACTCGACTCTCCTACAATGAGCAGTTCTTC,TRBV28,-,-,TRBJ2-1